This TCR beta chain was captured in a study of cytomegalovirus exposure and HLA in healthy donors. Study observations and caveats: Overall, approximately 150 TCR beta chains were annotated as cytomegalovirus-associated.

It was the roughly 130-subject validation cohort, separate from the approximately 670-subject first cohort, to which the donors belonged. Trimming cost V 6 bases and J 8 bases; bases outside gene matches: 9. CDR1 and CDR2 (germline): MNHEY, SMNVEV (reference sequence). CDR3 length: 14 residues. Sequenced by immunoSEQ multiplex PCR; TCRdb stores in-frame clones only, minus some. The sample includes 200,000 or so clones, approximately 80% of them seen just once. As regards this clone: The antigen is undetermined.

The chain employs TRBV27 and TRBJ1-5, with 8 nucleotides matching TRBD1. This TCR was recovered from a woman under 40 in good health and CMV-seropositive. Sequenced: PBMCs. The CDR3 DNA reads TGTGCCAGCAGACCCGACAGGGGTTTGGAGCCCCAGCATTTT. Translation: CASRPDRGLEPQHF.